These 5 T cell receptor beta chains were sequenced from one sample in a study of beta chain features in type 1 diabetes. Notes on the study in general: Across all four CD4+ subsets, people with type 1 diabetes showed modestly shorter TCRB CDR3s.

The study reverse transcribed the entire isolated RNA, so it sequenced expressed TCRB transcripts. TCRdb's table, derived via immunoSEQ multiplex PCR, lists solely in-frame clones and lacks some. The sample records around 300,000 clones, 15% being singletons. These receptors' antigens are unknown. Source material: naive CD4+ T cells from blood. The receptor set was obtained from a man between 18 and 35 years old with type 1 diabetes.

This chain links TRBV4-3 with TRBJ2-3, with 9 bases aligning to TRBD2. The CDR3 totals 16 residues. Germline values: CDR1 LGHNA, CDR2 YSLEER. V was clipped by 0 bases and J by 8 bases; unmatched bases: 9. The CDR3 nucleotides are TGCGCCAGCAGCCAAGAATTGGCGGGGGGGCAAAGTACGCAGTATTTT. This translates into CASSQELAGGQSTQYF.

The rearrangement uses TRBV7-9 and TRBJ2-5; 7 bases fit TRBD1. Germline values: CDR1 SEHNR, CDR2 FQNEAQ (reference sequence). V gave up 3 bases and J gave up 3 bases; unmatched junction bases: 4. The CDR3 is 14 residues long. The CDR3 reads CASSFGTEKETQYF. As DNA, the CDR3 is TGTGCCAGCAGCTTCGGGACAGAAAAAGAGACCCAGTACTTC.

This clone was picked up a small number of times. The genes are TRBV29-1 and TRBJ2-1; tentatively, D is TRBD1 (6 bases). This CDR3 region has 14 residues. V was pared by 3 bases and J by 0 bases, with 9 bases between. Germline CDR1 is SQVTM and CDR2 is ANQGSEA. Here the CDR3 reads CSVDGTTSYNEQFF. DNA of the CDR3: TGCAGCGTTGACGGGACAACCTCCTACAATGAGCAGTTCTTC.

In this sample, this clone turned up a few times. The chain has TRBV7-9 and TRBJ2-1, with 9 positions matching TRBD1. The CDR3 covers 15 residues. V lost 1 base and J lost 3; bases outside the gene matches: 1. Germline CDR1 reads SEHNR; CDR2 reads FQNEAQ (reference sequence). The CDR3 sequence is CASSLDRGLYNEQFF. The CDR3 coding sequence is TGTGCCAGCAGCTTAGACAGGGGGCTCTACAATGAGCAGTTCTTC. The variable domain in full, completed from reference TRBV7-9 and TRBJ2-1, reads DTGVSQNPRHKITKRGQNVTFRCDPISEHNRLYWYRQTLGQGPEFLTYFQNEAQLEKSRLLSDRFSAERPKGSFSTLEIQRTEQGDSAMYLCASSLDRGLYNEQFFGPGTRLTVL.

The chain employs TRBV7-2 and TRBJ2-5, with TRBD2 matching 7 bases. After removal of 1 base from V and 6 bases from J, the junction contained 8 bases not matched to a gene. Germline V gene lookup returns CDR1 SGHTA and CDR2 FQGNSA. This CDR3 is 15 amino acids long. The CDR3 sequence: CASSLEPAGEQTQYF. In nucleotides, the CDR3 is TGTGCCAGCAGCTTAGAGCCTGCGGGAGAACAGACCCAGTACTTC.